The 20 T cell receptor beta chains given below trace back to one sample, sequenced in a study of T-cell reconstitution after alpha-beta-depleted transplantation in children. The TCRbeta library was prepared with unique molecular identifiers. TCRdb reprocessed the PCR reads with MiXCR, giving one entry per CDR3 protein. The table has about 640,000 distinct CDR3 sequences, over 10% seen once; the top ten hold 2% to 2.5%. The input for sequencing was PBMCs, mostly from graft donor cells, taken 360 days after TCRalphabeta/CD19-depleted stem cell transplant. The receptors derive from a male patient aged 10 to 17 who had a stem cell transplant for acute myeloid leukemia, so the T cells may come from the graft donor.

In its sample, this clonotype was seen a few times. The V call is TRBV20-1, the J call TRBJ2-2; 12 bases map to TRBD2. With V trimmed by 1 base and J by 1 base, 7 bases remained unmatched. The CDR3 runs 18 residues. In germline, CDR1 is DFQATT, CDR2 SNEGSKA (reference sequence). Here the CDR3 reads CSARGTSGNLGNTGELFF. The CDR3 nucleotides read TGCAGTGCTAGAGGGACTAGCGGGAATTTAGGGAACACCGGGGAGCTGTTTTTT.

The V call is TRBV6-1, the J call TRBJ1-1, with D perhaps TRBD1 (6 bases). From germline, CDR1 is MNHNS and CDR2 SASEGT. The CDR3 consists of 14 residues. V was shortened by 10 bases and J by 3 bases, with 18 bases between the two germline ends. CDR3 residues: CATSIFPGDTEAFF. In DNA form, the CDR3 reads TGTGCCACCTCCATTTTTCCAGGGGACACTGAAGCTTTCTTT.

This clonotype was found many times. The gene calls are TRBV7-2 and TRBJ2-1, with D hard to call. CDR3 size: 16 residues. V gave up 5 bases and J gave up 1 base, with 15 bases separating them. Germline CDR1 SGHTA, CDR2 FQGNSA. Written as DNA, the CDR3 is TGTGCCAGCAGCCGCCGGCAGGTTGCTTCCTACAATGAGCAGTTCTTC. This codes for CASSRRQVASYNEQFF.

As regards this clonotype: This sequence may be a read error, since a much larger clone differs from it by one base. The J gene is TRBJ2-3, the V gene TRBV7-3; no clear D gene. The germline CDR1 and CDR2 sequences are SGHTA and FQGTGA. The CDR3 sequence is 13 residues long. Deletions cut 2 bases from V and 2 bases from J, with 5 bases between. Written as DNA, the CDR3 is TGTGCCAGCAGCTTATTTACCACAGATACGCAGTATTTT. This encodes CASSLFTTDTQYF.

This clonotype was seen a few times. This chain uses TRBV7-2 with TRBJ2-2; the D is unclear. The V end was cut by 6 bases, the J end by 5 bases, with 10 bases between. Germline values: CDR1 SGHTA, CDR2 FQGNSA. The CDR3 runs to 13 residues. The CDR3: CASRARGTGELFF. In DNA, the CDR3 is TGTGCCAGCAGGGCTCGTGGTACCGGGGAGCTGTTTTTT.

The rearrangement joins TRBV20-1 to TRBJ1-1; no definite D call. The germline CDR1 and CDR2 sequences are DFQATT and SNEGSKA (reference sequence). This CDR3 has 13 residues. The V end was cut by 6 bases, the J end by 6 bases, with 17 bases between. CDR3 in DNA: TGCAGTGCCAGGCTGGAGATTAGCTCTGAAGCTTTCTTT. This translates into CSARLEISSEAFF.

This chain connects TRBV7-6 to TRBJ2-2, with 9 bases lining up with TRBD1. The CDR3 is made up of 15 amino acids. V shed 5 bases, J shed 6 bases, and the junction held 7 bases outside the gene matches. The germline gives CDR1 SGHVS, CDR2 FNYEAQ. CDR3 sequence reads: CASSTRQGEAGELFF. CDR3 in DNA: TGTGCCAGCAGCACCAGACAGGGGGAAGCCGGGGAGCTGTTTTTT. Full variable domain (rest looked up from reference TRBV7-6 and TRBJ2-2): GAGVSQSPRYKVTKRGQDVALRCDPISGHVSLYWYRQALGQGPEFLTYFNYEAQQDKSGLPNDRFSAERPEGSISTLTIQRTEQRDSAMYRCASSTRQGEAGELFFGEGSRLTVL.

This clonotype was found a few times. The chain's CDR3 is CASSSTSRDRFYEQYF. CDR3 DNA sequence: TGTGCCAGCAGTTCAACCAGCCGGGACAGGTTTTACGAGCAGTACTTC. The rearrangement uses TRBV28 and TRBJ2-7; 8 positions agree with TRBD1. CDR3 length: 16 residues. The trim removed 4 bases at V and 4 bases at J, leaving 12 bases unmatched. CDR1 is MDHEN, CDR2 SYDVKM, per germline.

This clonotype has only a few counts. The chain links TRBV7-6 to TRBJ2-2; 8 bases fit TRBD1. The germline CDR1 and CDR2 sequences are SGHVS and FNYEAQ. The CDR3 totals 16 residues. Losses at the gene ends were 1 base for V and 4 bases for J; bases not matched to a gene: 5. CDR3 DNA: TGTGCCAGCAGCTTAGTAGACAGGGGCGGCACCGGGGAGCTGTTTTTT. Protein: CASSLVDRGGTGELFF.

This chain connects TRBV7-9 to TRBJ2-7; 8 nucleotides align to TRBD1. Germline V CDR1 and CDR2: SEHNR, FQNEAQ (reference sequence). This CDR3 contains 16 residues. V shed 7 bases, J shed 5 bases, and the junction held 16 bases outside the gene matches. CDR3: CASTPVWTGYPHEQYF. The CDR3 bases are TGTGCCAGCACTCCGGTGTGGACAGGGTACCCCCACGAGCAGTACTTC.

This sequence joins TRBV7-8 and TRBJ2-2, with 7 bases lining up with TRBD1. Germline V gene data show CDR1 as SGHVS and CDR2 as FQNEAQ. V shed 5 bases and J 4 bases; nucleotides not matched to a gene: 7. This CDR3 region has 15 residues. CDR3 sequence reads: CASSDRDSLTGELFF. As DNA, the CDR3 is TGTGCCAGCAGCGACCGGGACAGCCTCACCGGGGAGCTGTTTTTT.

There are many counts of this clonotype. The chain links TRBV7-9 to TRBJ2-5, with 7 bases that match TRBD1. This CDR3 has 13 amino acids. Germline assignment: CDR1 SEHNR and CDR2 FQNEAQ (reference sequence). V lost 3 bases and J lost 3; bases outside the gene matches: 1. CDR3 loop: CASSFRGKETQYF. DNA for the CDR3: TGTGCCAGCAGCTTCAGGGGGAAAGAGACCCAGTACTTC.

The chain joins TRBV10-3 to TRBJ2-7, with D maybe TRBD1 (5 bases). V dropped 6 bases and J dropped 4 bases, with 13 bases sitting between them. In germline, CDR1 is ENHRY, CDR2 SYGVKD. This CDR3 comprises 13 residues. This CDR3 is CAISLDRPYEQYF. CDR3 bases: TGTGCCATCAGCCTTGACAGACCATACGAGCAGTACTTC.

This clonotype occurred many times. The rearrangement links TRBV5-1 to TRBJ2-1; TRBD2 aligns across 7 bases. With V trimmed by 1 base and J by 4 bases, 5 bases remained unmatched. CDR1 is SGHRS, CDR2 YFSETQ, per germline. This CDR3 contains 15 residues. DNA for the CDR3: TGCGCCAGCAGCTTGCCAAAGCGGGGATACAATGAGCAGTTCTTC. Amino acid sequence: CASSLPKRGYNEQFF. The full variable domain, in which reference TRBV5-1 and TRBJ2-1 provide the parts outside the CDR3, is KAGVTQTPRYLIKTRGQQVTLSCSPISGHRSVSWYQQTPGQGLQFLFEYFSETQRNKGNFPGRFSGRQFSNSRSEMNVSTLELGDSALYLCASSLPKRGYNEQFFGPGTRLTVL.

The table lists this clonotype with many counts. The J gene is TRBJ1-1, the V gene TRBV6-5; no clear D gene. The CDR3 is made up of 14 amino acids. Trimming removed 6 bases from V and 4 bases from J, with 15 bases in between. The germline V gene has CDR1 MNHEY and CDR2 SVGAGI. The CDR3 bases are TGTGCCAGCAGAGCCGCCGGTCTGGGCACTGAAGCTTTCTTT. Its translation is CASRAAGLGTEAFF.

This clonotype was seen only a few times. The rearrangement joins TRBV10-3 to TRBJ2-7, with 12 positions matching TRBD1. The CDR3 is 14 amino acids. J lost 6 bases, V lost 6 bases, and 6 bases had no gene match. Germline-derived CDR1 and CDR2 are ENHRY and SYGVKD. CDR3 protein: CAIRPGQGASEQYF. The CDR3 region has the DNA TGTGCCATCAGGCCGGGACAGGGGGCGAGCGAGCAGTACTTC.

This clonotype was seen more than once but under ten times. The CDR3 region has the DNA TGCAGCGACCAGAGCGGGGCCTACAATGAGCAGTTCTTC. Protein: CSDQSGAYNEQFF. V gene TRBV29-1 combines with J gene TRBJ2-1, with 7 nucleotides matching TRBD2. Germline V gene lookup returns CDR1 SQVTM and CDR2 ANQGSEA. V was pared by 7 bases and J by 2 bases, with 5 bases of the junction left unmatched. The CDR3 spans 13 residues.

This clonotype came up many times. In DNA, the CDR3 is TGTGCCAGCAGTTTATTGGGTAGCTCATGGCAGTACTTC. It translates to CASSLLGSSWQYF. The chain joins TRBV27 to TRBJ2-7; no firm D call. The CDR3 contains 13 residues. The germline V gene has CDR1 MNHEY and CDR2 SMNVEV (reference sequence). V shed 1 base and J shed 9 bases, with 13 bases lying between them.

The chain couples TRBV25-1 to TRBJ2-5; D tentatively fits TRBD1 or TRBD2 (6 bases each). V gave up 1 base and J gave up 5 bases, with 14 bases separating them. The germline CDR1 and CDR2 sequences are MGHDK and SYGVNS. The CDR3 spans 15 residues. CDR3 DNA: TGTGCCAGCAGTGAATGGATGGGGGGCCGGGAGACCCAGTACTTC. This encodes CASSEWMGGRETQYF.

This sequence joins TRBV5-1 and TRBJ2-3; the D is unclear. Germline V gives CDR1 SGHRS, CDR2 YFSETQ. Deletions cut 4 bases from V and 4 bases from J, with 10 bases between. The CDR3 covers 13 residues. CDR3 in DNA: TGCGCCAGCAGCCGTGGGCCCCCAGATACGCAGTATTTT. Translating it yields CASSRGPPDTQYF. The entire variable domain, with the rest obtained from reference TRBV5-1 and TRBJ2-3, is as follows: KAGVTQTPRYLIKTRGQQVTLSCSPISGHRSVSWYQQTPGQGLQFLFEYFSETQRNKGNFPGRFSGRQFSNSRSEMNVSTLELGDSALYLCASSRGPPDTQYFGPGTRLTVL.